The 23 T cell receptor beta chains below come from one sample, sequenced in a study of control samples from healthy donors and cancer patients. TCRdb keeps only in-frame clones here, not all; method: immunoSEQ multiplex PCR. The sample lists some 200,000 clones; approximately 92% were seen once. The specimen sequenced was blood. These TCRs come from a man aged 18 to 30 in good health.

Only one count was recorded for this clone. This chain connects TRBV3-1 (or the pseudogene TRBV3-2) to TRBJ1-1, with D possibly matching TRBD1 (5 bases). Trimming stripped 3 bases from V and 8 bases from J, with 16 bases between. The CDR3 consists of 14 residues. CDR1 and CDR2 from the germline V gene are LGHDT and YNNKEL (reference sequence). The CDR3 reads CASSQGRSGAEAFF. The CDR3 DNA reads as TGTGCCAGCAGCCAGGGTCGGTCCGGGGCAGAAGCTTTCTTT.

This sequence joins TRBV19 and TRBJ2-3; 10 positions match TRBD1. The CDR3 contains 23 residues. CDR1 is LNHDA and CDR2 is SQIVND in the germline V gene (reference sequence). J lost 0 bases, V lost 3 bases, and 24 bases had no gene match. The CDR3 loop reads CASSIRFGGRTGGMHPSTDTQYF. The CDR3 nucleotides are TGTGCCAGTAGTATTAGGTTCGGTGGTCGGACAGGGGGTATGCACCCTAGCACAGATACGCAGTATTTT.

The chain has TRBV6-2 or TRBV6-3 and TRBJ2-4, with 10 bases fitting TRBD2. V shed 0 bases and J 0 bases; nucleotides not matched to a gene: 8. This CDR3 comprises 19 residues. CDR1 and CDR2 (germline): MNHEY, SVGEGT. The CDR3 DNA reads as TGTGCCAGCAGTTACTCGAAGTATCGGACTAGCGGAGCCAAAAACATTCAGTACTTC. This translates into CASSYSKYRTSGAKNIQYF.

This clone was detected only once. The chain is built from TRBV10-2 and TRBJ1-6; D is perhaps TRBD1 (5 bases). CDR3 length: 15 residues. V lost 2 bases and J 7 bases, leaving 12 bases between the germline ends. CDR1 is WSHSY, CDR2 SAAADI, per germline. CDR3 protein: CASSEAGGRNSPLHF. Written as DNA, the CDR3 is TGCGCCAGCAGTGAGGCCGGGGGACGGAATTCACCCCTCCACTTT.

The chain employs TRBV7-2 and TRBJ2-1; 7 nucleotides align to TRBD2. This CDR3 comprises 15 residues. Per germline, CDR1 SGHTA and CDR2 FQGNSA. J lost 0 bases, V lost 5 bases, and 4 bases had no gene match. CDR3 sequence reads: CASSAAGNSYNEQFF. The DNA of the CDR3 is TGTGCCAGCAGCGCAGCGGGGAACTCCTACAATGAGCAGTTCTTC.

The rearrangement links TRBV28 to TRBJ1-5; maybe TRBD1 (5 bases). Per the germline V gene, CDR1 is MDHEN and CDR2 is SYDVKM. Deletions cut 5 bases from V and 7 bases from J, with 18 bases between. This CDR3 has 15 amino acids. The DNA for the CDR3 is TGTGCCAGCAGTCGAGGGAAGGGATGGGACCAGCCCCAGCATTTT. Translated: CASSRGKGWDQPQHF.

This clone was counted once. This chain connects TRBV30 to TRBJ2-1, with D maybe TRBD2 (6 bases). Germline V CDR1 and CDR2: GTSNPN, SVGIG (reference sequence). The ends were cut back, 5 bases at V and 6 bases at J, with 20 bases in the middle. The CDR3 sequence is 15 residues long. CDR3 region: CAWVAGAGTFNEQFF. The CDR3 DNA is TGTGCCTGGGTTGCCGGGGCGGGGACCTTCAATGAGCAGTTCTTC.

The chain employs TRBV5-4 and TRBJ2-1, with D perhaps TRBD1 (6 bases). This CDR3 comprises 13 residues. Germline V gives CDR1 SGHNT, CDR2 YYREEE (reference sequence). Trimming cost V 4 bases and J 8 bases, with 13 bases left between them. CDR3 nucleotide sequence: TGTGCCAGCAGCCAGGGGTTCGAGGATGAGCAGTTCTTC. As protein: CASSQGFEDEQFF.

The gene calls are TRBV5-5 and TRBJ1-1; D is undetermined. The V and J ends lost 0 bases and 1 base respectively, with 7 bases between them. The CDR3 totals 14 residues. Germline V gene lookup returns CDR1 SGHKS and CDR2 YYEKEE (reference sequence). The CDR3, as DNA: TGTGCCAGCAGCTTGGTTACCCCGAACACTGAAGCTTTCTTT. This sequence encodes CASSLVTPNTEAFF.

The genes are TRBV5-6 and TRBJ2-3; maybe TRBD2 (6 bases). V lost 3 bases and J lost 2, with 10 bases in between. The CDR3 loop spans 14 amino acids. CDR1 is SGHDT, CDR2 YYEEEE, per germline. CDR3 nucleotides: TGTGCCAGCAGCTGGGAGGACTCCACAGATACGCAGTATTTT. Protein: CASSWEDSTDTQYF. Looking up the rest from reference TRBV5-6 and TRBJ2-3 gives the full variable domain: DAGVTQSPTHLIKTRGQQVTLRCSPKSGHDTVSWYQQALGQGPQFIFQYYEEEERQRGNFPDRFSGHQFPNYSSELNVNALLLGDSALYLCASSWEDSTDTQYFGPGTRLTVL.

This rearrangement joins TRBV28 to TRBJ1-2; D is uncertain. V was clipped by 6 bases and J by 4 bases, with 3 bases between them. Per the germline V gene, CDR1 is MDHEN and CDR2 is SYDVKM. There are 10 residues in the CDR3. CDR3 nucleotide sequence: TGTGCCAGCAGGAGCTATGGCTACACCTTC. Translating gives CASRSYGYTF.

The V and J genes are TRBV29-1 and TRBJ2-3; the D gene is possibly TRBD2 (5 bases). Deletions cut 6 bases from V and 1 base from J, with 14 bases between. Germline CDR1 reads SQVTM; CDR2 reads ANQGSEA. The CDR3 has 14 residues. The CDR3 region has the DNA TGCAGCGTCCTCGCGGGCACCGGCACAGATACGCAGTATTTT. The encoded protein is CSVLAGTGTDTQYF.

This sequence joins TRBV11-2 and TRBJ2-3, with D maybe TRBD1 (6 bases). Germline V gene sequence: CDR1 SGHAT, CDR2 FQNNGV. Trimming pared 3 bases from V and 4 bases from J, leaving 11 bases between. CDR3 size: 14 residues. The CDR3 is CASSFSWTADTQYF. The CDR3 DNA reads as TGTGCCAGCAGCTTCTCCTGGACAGCAGATACGCAGTATTTT.

The J gene is TRBJ2-1, the V gene TRBV5-1; TRBD2 is a possible D gene (5 bases). The CDR3 is 13 residues long. V lost 4 bases and J lost 8, with 13 bases in between. Germline lookup yields CDR1 SGHRS and CDR2 YFSETQ. CDR3 amino acids: CASSRGDGDEQFF. The CDR3 coding sequence is TGCGCCAGCAGCCGGGGAGACGGGGATGAGCAGTTCTTC.

The chain employs TRBV7-2 and TRBJ1-1; TRBD1 might be the D (5 bases). Trimming removed 2 bases from V and 1 base from J, with 11 bases in between. Germline values: CDR1 SGHTA, CDR2 FQGNSA. The length of the CDR3 is 15 residues. The CDR3 protein is CASSLRGPSNTEAFF. The CDR3, as DNA: TGTGCCAGCAGCTTAAGGGGACCCTCGAACACTGAAGCTTTCTTT.

This clone was picked up a small number of times. This chain connects TRBV10-3 to TRBJ2-1, with TRBD2 identical over 10 bases. The CDR3 runs 16 residues. V shed 0 bases, J shed 3 bases, and the junction held 2 bases outside the gene matches. The germline CDR1 and CDR2 sequences are ENHRY and SYGVKD. The CDR3 here is CAISESSGGIYNEQFF. DNA of the CDR3: TGTGCCATCAGTGAGTCTAGCGGGGGGATCTACAATGAGCAGTTCTTC.

The chain links TRBV3-1 (or the pseudogene TRBV3-2) to TRBJ1-5; D unclear. CDR3 length: 15 amino acids. V dropped 4 bases and J dropped 6 bases, with 16 bases sitting between them. Germline V gives CDR1 LGHDT, CDR2 YNNKEL (reference sequence). Here the CDR3 DNA reads TGTGCCAGCAGCCCCAAAATGGGGTTTAGTCAGCCCCAGCATTTT. It is translated as CASSPKMGFSQPQHF.

The J gene is TRBJ1-2, the V gene TRBV30; 10 nucleotides agree with TRBD1. CDR3 length: 15 amino acids. V gave up 0 bases and J gave up 4 bases; unmatched junction bases: 5. Germline V gene lookup returns CDR1 GTSNPN and CDR2 SVGIG (reference sequence). The CDR3 DNA follows: TGTGCCTGGAGTGTAGCGACAGGGGGCACCTATGGCTACACCTTC. Encoded protein: CAWSVATGGTYGYTF.

The V gene is TRBV2, the J gene TRBJ1-5, with 11 positions matching TRBD1. Germline V gives CDR1 SNHLY, CDR2 FYNNEI. The V segment lost 6 bases and the J segment 5 bases; nucleotides outside the gene matches: 6. The CDR3 is made up of 15 amino acids. CDR3 DNA: TGTGCCAGCAGCGAGGGGACAGGGGGACATCAGCCCCAGCATTTT. Encoded protein: CASSEGTGGHQPQHF.

The chain combines TRBV6-6 with TRBJ2-7; 9 bases are shared with TRBD1. J lost 1 base, V lost 7 bases, and 5 bases had no gene match. This CDR3 has 14 residues. Per germline, CDR1 MNHNY and CDR2 SVGAGI (reference sequence). CDR3 in DNA: TGTGCCAGCACGGGGGGACAGGGTTCCTACGAGCAGTACTTC. Translating gives CASTGGQGSYEQYF.

This clone came up once. The chain is built from TRBV24-1 and TRBJ1-6; D ambiguous. Trimming shortened V by 12 bases and J by 6 bases, and 11 bases separated the two germline ends. Germline lookup yields CDR1 KGHDR and CDR2 SFDVKD. CDR3 length: 12 amino acids. The CDR3: CAPLAGNSPLHF. CDR3 nucleotides: TGTGCCCCCTTAGCAGGTAATTCACCCCTCCACTTT.

V is TRBV30 and J is TRBJ2-2; D is ambiguous. The CDR3 is made up of 14 amino acids. The germline CDR1 and CDR2 sequences are GTSNPN and SVGIG (reference sequence). The V and J ends lost 4 bases and 1 base respectively, with 10 bases between them. In nucleotides, the CDR3 is TGTGCCTGGAAACGGACGAAGAACACCGGGGAGCTGTTTTTT. Protein sequence: CAWKRTKNTGELFF.

The V call is TRBV13, the J call TRBJ2-5; perhaps TRBD2 as D (6 bases). CDR1 and CDR2 from the germline V gene are PRHDT and FYEKMQ (reference sequence). With 0 bases removed from V and 5 bases from J, the gap between germline ends came to 10 bases. The CDR3 runs 14 residues. DNA for the CDR3: TGTGCCAGCAGCTTAGGGGGACTGTCGGAGACCCAGTACTTC. Translating gives CASSLGGLSETQYF.